The 11 T cell receptor beta chains presented below share a single source sample, sequenced in a study of T cell changes during pregnancy in multiple sclerosis. Some clones are missing from TCRdb's copy, which holds only in-frame ones; the method was immunoSEQ multiplex PCR. The table records tens of thousands of clones, 92% of them present only once. Sequencing used CD4+ T cells from peripheral blood mononuclear cells, obtained in the second trimester of pregnancy. The receptors were gathered from a female donor with multiple sclerosis, enrolled in a pregnancy study.

The chain joins TRBV27 to TRBJ1-1, with D possibly being TRBD1 (6 bases). Germline V CDR1 and CDR2: MNHEY, SMNVEV (reference sequence). The CDR3 length is 16 residues. V gave up 6 bases and J gave up 1 base, with 18 bases separating them. CDR3 amino acids: CASRSNRGGWNTEAFF. The CDR3 nucleotides are TGTGCCAGCAGATCCAATAGGGGGGGCTGGAACACTGAAGCTTTCTTT.

The rearrangement uses TRBV5-4 and TRBJ2-7; the D is unclear. CDR3 length: 12 residues. Germline values: CDR1 SGHNT, CDR2 YYREEE (reference sequence). V was clipped by 0 bases and J by 3 bases, with 4 bases between them. In nucleotides, the CDR3 is TGTGCCAGCAGCTTGGTTTACTACGAGCAGTACTTC. Its protein is CASSLVYYEQYF.

The chain is built from TRBV18 and TRBJ1-4, with 8 bases matching TRBD1. V dropped 3 bases and J dropped 4; count of bases not matched to a gene: 1. The CDR3 has 14 amino acids. Germline CDR1 is KGHSH and CDR2 is LQKENI. The CDR3: CASSPTGGNEKLFF. For the CDR3, the DNA is TGTGCCAGCTCACCTACAGGGGGTAATGAAAAACTGTTTTTT.

The chain has TRBV5-1 and TRBJ1-1; D is unclear. This CDR3 comprises 14 residues. Germline lookup yields CDR1 SGHRS and CDR2 YFSETQ. Deletions cut 4 bases from V and 8 bases from J, with 18 bases between. CDR3 sequence: CASSTRVSAREAFF. CDR3 sequence (DNA): TGCGCCAGCAGCACCCGGGTCTCGGCTAGGGAAGCTTTCTTT. Filled out from reference TRBV5-1 and TRBJ1-1, the complete variable domain reads KAGVTQTPRYLIKTRGQQVTLSCSPISGHRSVSWYQQTPGQGLQFLFEYFSETQRNKGNFPGRFSGRQFSNSRSEMNVSTLELGDSALYLCASSTRVSAREAFFGQGTRLTVV.

The chain links TRBV5-1 to TRBJ1-5; 7 bases fit TRBD1. Germline values: CDR1 SGHRS, CDR2 YFSETQ. The CDR3 covers 15 residues. J was trimmed by 5 bases and V by 0 bases; bases with no gene match: 5. Here the CDR3 reads CASSLGPDRYQPQHF. DNA of the CDR3: TGCGCCAGCAGCTTGGGGCCGGACAGGTATCAGCCCCAGCATTTT. Looking up the rest from reference TRBV5-1 and TRBJ1-5 gives the full variable domain: KAGVTQTPRYLIKTRGQQVTLSCSPISGHRSVSWYQQTPGQGLQFLFEYFSETQRNKGNFPGRFSGRQFSNSRSEMNVSTLELGDSALYLCASSLGPDRYQPQHFGDGTRLSIL.

The chain combines TRBV29-1 with TRBJ2-1; 7 bases map to TRBD2. This CDR3 is built from 14 residues. Germline V gene data show CDR1 as SQVTM and CDR2 as ANQGSEA. V gave up 4 bases and J gave up 0 bases; unmatched junction bases: 3. CDR3 nucleotide sequence: TGCAGCGTTGCGCTAGCGGCCTCCTACAATGAGCAGTTCTTC. It is translated as CSVALAASYNEQFF.

The V and J genes are TRBV6-5 and TRBJ1-2, with unresolved D. CDR1 MNHEY and CDR2 SVGAGI come from the germline V gene. V lost 0 bases and J 2 bases, leaving 7 bases between the germline ends. This CDR3 region has 14 residues. The CDR3 DNA is TGTGCCAGCAGTTACTCCCGGTTGAACTATGGCTACACCTTC. Protein product: CASSYSRLNYGYTF.

This chain links TRBV4-1 with TRBJ2-1, with D possibly TRBD2 on 6 matching bases. Trimming took 2 bases from V and 3 from J, leaving 11 bases between them. The CDR3 extends over 15 amino acids. The germline V gene encodes CDR1 MGHRA and CDR2 YSYEKL. In nucleotides, the CDR3 is TGCGCCAGCAGCCAATTCGGGAGTATCTACAATGAGCAGTTCTTC. Its protein product is CASSQFGSIYNEQFF.

This clone was recorded once. The chain is built from TRBV7-8 and TRBJ1-3; D uncertain. V was trimmed by 4 bases and J by 0 bases, leaving 7 bases between them. CDR3 size: 14 residues. CDR1 is SGHVS and CDR2 is FQNEAQ in the germline V gene. The CDR3 reads CASSSIVSGNTIYF. The CDR3 region has the DNA TGTGCCAGCAGCTCCATAGTCTCTGGAAACACCATATATTTT.

The chain uses TRBV5-4 and TRBJ1-2; 7 positions agree with TRBD1. Trimming took 4 bases from V and 2 from J; bases not matched to a gene: 5. Germline V gene sequence: CDR1 SGHNT, CDR2 YYREEE (reference sequence). The CDR3 is 14 amino acids. The CDR3 reads CASSLGDRNYGYTF. CDR3 sequence (DNA): TGTGCCAGCAGCCTGGGGGACAGAAACTATGGCTACACCTTC.

The V gene is TRBV6-5, the J gene TRBJ1-1; a possible D gene is TRBD1 (5 bases). Per the germline V gene, CDR1 is MNHEY and CDR2 is SVGAGI. This CDR3 has 15 residues. The V end lost 0 bases, the J end lost 11 bases, and 19 bases lay between the germline ends. CDR3 amino acids: CASSYSKGQGGDAFF. The CDR3 DNA reads as TGTGCCAGCAGTTACTCGAAAGGGCAGGGAGGAGACGCTTTCTTT.